The entry that follows covers one T cell receptor (beta chain) sequence. The data were obtained in a study of technical replicates of blood from several donors. The CDR3 spans 16 residues. Deletions cut 6 bases from V and 0 bases from J, with 12 bases between. CDR1 is MDHEN, CDR2 SYDVKM, per germline. Profiled with immunoSEQ multiplex PCR; TCRdb holds only in-frame clones, not every one. Among 98,000 or so clones listed, about 95% were seen once. The sample consisted of T cells isolated from PBMCs. The TCR originated in a human donor in good health. The chain is built from TRBV28 and TRBJ2-6; D gene unclear. The CDR3 sequence: CASSPGGSSGANVLTF. The CDR3, as DNA: TGTGCCAGCAGCCCCGGCGGTAGCTCTGGGGCCAACGTCCTGACTTTC.